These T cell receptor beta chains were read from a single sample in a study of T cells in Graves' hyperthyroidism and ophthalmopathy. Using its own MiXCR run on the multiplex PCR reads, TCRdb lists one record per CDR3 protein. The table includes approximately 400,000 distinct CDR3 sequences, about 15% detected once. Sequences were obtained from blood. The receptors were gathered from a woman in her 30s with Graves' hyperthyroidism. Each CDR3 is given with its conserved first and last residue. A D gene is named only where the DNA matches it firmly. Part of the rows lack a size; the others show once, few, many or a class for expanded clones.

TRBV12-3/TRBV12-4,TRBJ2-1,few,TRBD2,CASSLVGSGRHNEQFF,TGTGCCAGCAGTTTAGTTGGTAGCGGGAGGCACAATGAGCAGTTCTTC
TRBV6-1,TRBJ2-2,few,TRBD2,CASRKLAGGPSGELFF,TGTGCCAGCAGAAAACTAGCGGGAGGGCCATCCGGGGAGCTGTTTTTT
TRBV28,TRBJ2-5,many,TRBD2,CASSRLAGGRTQYF,TGTGCCAGCAGTCGGCTAGCGGGAGGGCGTACCCAGTACTTC
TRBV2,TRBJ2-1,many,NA,CASSDWTIMMNSEQFF,TGTGCCAGCAGCGACTGGACAATAATGATGAACAGTGAGCAGTTCTTC
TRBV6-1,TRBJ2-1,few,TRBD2,CASSQTSGRDNEQFF,TGTGCCAGCAGTCAGACTAGCGGACGGGACAATGAGCAGTTCTTC
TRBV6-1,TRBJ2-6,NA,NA,CASSEPGVLTF,TGTGCCAGCAGTGAACCCGGCGTCCTGACTTTC
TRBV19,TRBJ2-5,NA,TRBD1,CASSGGTGGFETQYF,TGTGCCAGTAGTGGAGGGACAGGGGGCTTCGAGACCCAGTACTTC
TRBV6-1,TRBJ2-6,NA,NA,CASSYRGDGSSGANVLTF,TGTGCCAGCAGTTATAGGGGGGACGGATCCTCTGGGGCCAACGTCCTGACTTTC
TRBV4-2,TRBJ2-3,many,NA,CASSQDNDPSTTDTQYF,TGTGCCAGCAGCCAAGACAACGACCCATCTACCACAGATACGCAGTATTTT
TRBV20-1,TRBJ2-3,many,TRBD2,CSATRGLAGGGDTQYF,TGCAGTGCCACCCGAGGACTAGCGGGAGGAGGTGATACGCAGTATTTT
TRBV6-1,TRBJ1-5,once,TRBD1,CASSGKTGAVRYSNQPQHF,TGTGCCAGCAGTGGAAAAACAGGGGCTGTTAGGTACAGCAATCAGCCCCAGCATTTT
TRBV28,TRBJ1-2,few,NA,CASSFSSLLGYTF,TGTGCCAGCAGTTTTTCTTCCCTCTTAGGCTACACCTTC
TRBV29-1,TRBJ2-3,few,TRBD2,CSVNGLAATSTDTQYF,TGCAGCGTTAACGGACTAGCGGCCACTAGCACAGATACGCAGTATTTT
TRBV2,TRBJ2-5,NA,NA,CASGRQAQYQETQYF,TGTGCCAGCGGAAGACAGGCTCAGTACCAAGAGACCCAGTACTTC
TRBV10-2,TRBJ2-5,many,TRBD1,CASSERTGAERETQYF,TGCGCCAGCAGTGAGAGGACAGGGGCGGAGAGAGAGACCCAGTACTTC
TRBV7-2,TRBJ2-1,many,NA,CASSLEIGGKQFF,TGTGCCAGCAGCTTAGAGATAGGGGGTAAACAGTTCTTC
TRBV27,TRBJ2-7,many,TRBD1,CASSLNEGDRNYEQYF,TGTGCCAGCAGTTTAAACGAAGGGGACAGAAACTACGAGCAGTACTTC
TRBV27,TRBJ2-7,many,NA,CASSLINSYEQYF,TGTGCCAGCAGTTTAATTAATTCCTACGAGCAGTACTTC
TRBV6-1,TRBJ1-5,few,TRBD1,CASSVSSGGYGPQHF,TGTGCCAGCAGTGTCTCGTCAGGGGGGTATGGGCCCCAGCATTTT
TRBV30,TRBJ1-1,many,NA,CAWSEGLVSGGLAFF,TGTGCCTGGAGCGAGGGGTTGGTTTCGGGGGGACTTGCTTTCTTT
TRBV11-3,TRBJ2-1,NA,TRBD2,CASSSGGSGRAREQFF,TGTGCCAGCAGCTCCGGGGGTAGCGGGAGGGCCCGTGAGCAGTTCTTC
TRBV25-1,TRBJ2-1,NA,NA,CASSDSGPGRAHSYNEQFF,TGTGCCAGCAGTGATTCAGGGCCTGGGCGGGCGCACTCCTACAATGAGCAGTTCTTC
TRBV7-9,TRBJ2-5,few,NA,CASSLEGGRSQYF,TGTGCCAGCAGCTTAGAAGGGGGTAGGTCCCAGTACTTC
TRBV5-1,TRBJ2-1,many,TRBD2,CASSLASGTYNEQFF,TGCGCCAGCAGCTTGGCTAGCGGGACCTACAATGAGCAGTTCTTC
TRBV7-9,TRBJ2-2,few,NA,CASREGGDSTGELFF,TGTGCCAGCAGAGAGGGTGGGGATAGCACCGGGGAGCTGTTTTTT
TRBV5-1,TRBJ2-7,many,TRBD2,CASSPGTSGSPIEQYF,TGCGCCAGCAGCCCGGGGACTAGCGGGAGCCCCATCGAGCAGTACTTC
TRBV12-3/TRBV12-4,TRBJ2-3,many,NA,CASSSPLSLADTQYF,TGTGCCAGCAGTTCGCCTTTGTCATTGGCAGATACGCAGTATTTT
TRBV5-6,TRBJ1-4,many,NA,CASSARQYREKLFF,TGTGCCAGCAGCGCTCGACAGTATCGGGAAAAACTGTTTTTT
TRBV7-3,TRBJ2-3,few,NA,CASSSQGGGTQYF,TGTGCCAGCAGCTCCCAGGGGGGCGGTACGCAGTATTTT
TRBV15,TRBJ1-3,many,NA,CATSRGGTGNTIYF,TGTGCCACCAGCAGAGGGGGGACTGGAAACACCATATATTTT
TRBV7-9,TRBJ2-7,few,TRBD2,CASSLTSGSRDEQYF,TGTGCCAGCAGCTTAACTAGCGGGAGTCGGGACGAGCAGTACTTC
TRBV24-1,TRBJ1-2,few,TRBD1,CATSDPHDLSPGQGYGYTF,TGTGCCACCAGTGATCCTCACGACTTAAGTCCGGGACAGGGATATGGCTACACCTTC
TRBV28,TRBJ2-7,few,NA,CASSSGRQYF,TGTGCCAGCAGTTCTGGACGGCAGTACTTC
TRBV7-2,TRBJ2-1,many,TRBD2,CASSLRRAGGDNEQFF,TGTGCCAGCAGCTTAAGGCGGGCGGGAGGGGACAATGAGCAGTTCTTC
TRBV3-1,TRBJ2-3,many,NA,CASSQDPGPSTDTQYF,TGTGCCAGCAGCCAAGATCCGGGTCCAAGCACAGATACGCAGTATTTT
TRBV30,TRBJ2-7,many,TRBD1,CAWRVTGSSSYEQYF,TGTGCCTGGAGGGTGACAGGGTCGAGCTCCTACGAGCAGTACTTC
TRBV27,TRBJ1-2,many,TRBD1,CASRDRAWDGYTF,TGTGCCAGCCGGGACAGGGCCTGGGATGGCTACACCTTC
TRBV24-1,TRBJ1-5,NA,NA,CATGDYREDQPQHF,TGTGCCACCGGTGATTACAGGGAGGATCAGCCCCAGCATTTT
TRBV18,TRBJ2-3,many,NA,CASSPSLGASTDTQYF,TGTGCCAGCTCACCAAGTCTTGGTGCTAGCACAGATACGCAGTATTTT
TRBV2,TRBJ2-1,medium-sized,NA,CASSEAAASSYNEQFF,TGTGCCAGCAGTGAAGCAGCGGCGAGCTCCTACAATGAGCAGTTCTTC
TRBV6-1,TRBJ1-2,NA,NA,CASSPLEDKLKWGYTF,TGTGCCAGCAGTCCGTTGGAGGACAAGTTAAAGTGGGGCTACACCTTC
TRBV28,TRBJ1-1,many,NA,CASLGTVNTEAFF,TGTGCCAGTCTGGGGACGGTGAACACTGAAGCTTTCTTT
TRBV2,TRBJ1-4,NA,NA,CASSGEEKLFF,TGTGCCAGCAGTGGGGAGGAAAAACTGTTTTTT
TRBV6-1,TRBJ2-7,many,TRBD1,CASSTGTGAGEQYF,TGTGCCAGCAGTACCGGGACAGGGGCAGGAGAGCAGTACTTC
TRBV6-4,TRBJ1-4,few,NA,CASSYSGMGNEKLFF,TGTGCCAGCAGTTACTCAGGGATGGGGAATGAAAAACTGTTTTTT
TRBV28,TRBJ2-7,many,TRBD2,CASSSPAGGPLYEQYF,TGTGCCAGCAGTTCACCCGCGGGAGGCCCCCTTTACGAGCAGTACTTC
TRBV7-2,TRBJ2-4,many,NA,CASSVPGQEIQYF,TGTGCCAGCAGCGTGCCGGGACAAGAAATTCAGTACTTC
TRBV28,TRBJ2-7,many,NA,CASSFSGFSYEQYF,TGTGCCAGCAGTTTTTCAGGGTTCTCCTACGAGCAGTACTTC
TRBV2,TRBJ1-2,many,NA,CASSAADNYGYTF,TGTGCCAGCAGTGCGGCAGATAACTATGGCTACACCTTC
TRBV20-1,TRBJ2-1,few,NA,CSVVAISYNEQFF,TGCAGTGTTGTAGCCATCTCCTACAATGAGCAGTTCTTC
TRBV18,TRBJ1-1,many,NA,CASSPHVNTEAFF,TGTGCCAGCTCACCACATGTGAACACTGAAGCTTTCTTT
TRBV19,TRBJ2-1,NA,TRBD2,CATQRGTYNEQFF,TGTGCCACCCAGCGGGGGACCTACAATGAGCAGTTCTTC
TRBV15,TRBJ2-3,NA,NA,CATSRGQVTDTQYF,TGTGCCACCAGCAGAGGCCAGGTAACAGATACGCAGTATTTT
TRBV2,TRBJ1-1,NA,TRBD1,CASSPDRGRLNTEAFF,TGTGCCAGCAGCCCGGACAGGGGGCGTTTGAACACTGAAGCTTTCTTT
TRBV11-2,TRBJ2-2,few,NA,CASSEGWTLSPGELFF,TGTGCCAGCAGTGAAGGGTGGACCCTTTCGCCCGGGGAGCTGTTTTTT
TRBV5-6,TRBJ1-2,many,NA,CASSLTENYGYTF,TGTGCCAGCAGCTTGACAGAGAACTATGGCTACACCTTC
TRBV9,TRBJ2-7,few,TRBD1,CASSAGTGPGWEQYF,TGTGCCAGCAGCGCCGGGACAGGCCCTGGTTGGGAGCAGTACTTC